The text below deals with one TCR beta chain. The data belong to a study of blood T cell repertoires in COVID-19. In the authors' methods: Estimation of nucleated cell counts relied on the amplification of reference gene primers. Assay: immunoSEQ multiplex PCR; the TCRdb copy retains only in-frame clones and omits some. The DNA gave D and trimming, while V, J and clone size come from that table. The table has a few hundred thousand clones, about 89% seen once. This TCR was recovered from a man aged 18 to 35 who had recovered from COVID-19. The sequenced sample consisted of peripheral blood.

The CDR3 bases are TGTGCCAGCAGTTTGATCGGGAATCACGAGCAGTACTTC. It specifies CASSLIGNHEQYF. The chain joins TRBV27 to TRBJ2-7; D might be TRBD2 (5 bases). The V gene lost 3 bases and the J gene lost 5 bases, with 11 bases spanning the gap. Germline CDR1 and CDR2: MNHEY and SMNVEV (reference sequence). The CDR3 extends over 13 amino acids.